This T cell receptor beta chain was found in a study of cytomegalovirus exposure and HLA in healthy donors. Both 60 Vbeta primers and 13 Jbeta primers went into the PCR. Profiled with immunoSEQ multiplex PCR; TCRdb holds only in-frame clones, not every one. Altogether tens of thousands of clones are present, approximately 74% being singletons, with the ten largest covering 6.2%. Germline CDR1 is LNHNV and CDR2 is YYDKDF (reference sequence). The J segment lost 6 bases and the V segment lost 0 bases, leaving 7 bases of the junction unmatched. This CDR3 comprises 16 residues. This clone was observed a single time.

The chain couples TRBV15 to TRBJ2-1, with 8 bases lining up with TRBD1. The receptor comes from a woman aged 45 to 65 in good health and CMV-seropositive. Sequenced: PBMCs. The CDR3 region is CATSRDLDRDFNEQFF. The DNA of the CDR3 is TGTGCCACCAGCAGAGATTTGGACAGGGATTTCAATGAGCAGTTCTTC.